This TCR beta chain derives from a study of cytomegalovirus exposure and HLA in healthy donors. Each of the donors was a healthy bone marrow donor. PCR amplification relied on 60 Vbeta primers (plus 13 Jbeta primers). Only in-frame clones appear in the TCRdb table, and some are missing; sequencing was by immunoSEQ multiplex PCR. Seen in this sample are 95,000 to 150,000 clones; the ten most common clones hold 2.2%. Turning to this clone: The antigen remains undetermined.

Germline V CDR1 and CDR2: SGHVS, FQNEAQ. The V end lost 5 bases, the J end lost 0 bases, and 12 bases lay between the germline ends. CDR3 length: 15 amino acids. Study-wide results and limits: A later analysis by the authors found several of the most significant clusters apparently linked to common viral pathogens. The study designated 150 or so TCR beta chains cytomegalovirus-associated.

The TCR originated in a man aged 35-49 years in good health and CMV-seronegative. Input material: PBMCs. The chain recombines TRBV7-8 with TRBJ2-3; D is undetermined. This CDR3 reads CASSPWSGSTDTQYF. CDR3 sequence (DNA): TGTGCCAGCAGCCCCTGGTCGGGTAGCACAGATACGCAGTATTTT.